The T cell receptor (beta chain) under discussion was sequenced for a study of control samples from healthy donors and cancer patients. CDR1 MNHNS and CDR2 SASEGT come from the germline V gene. The CDR3 has 16 residues. The V gene end was trimmed by 0 bases and the J gene end by 6 bases; junction bases not matched to a gene: 5. Method: immunoSEQ multiplex PCR; TCRdb's copy keeps in-frame clones and lacks some. The data contain just over 150,000 clones, roughly 90% of them singletons. Material for sequencing was blood. The source of this sequence is a man between 25 and 39 years old in good health. This chain connects TRBV6-1 to TRBJ2-1; 10 bases are a match to TRBD1. The CDR3 bases are TGTGCCAGCAGTGAAGCTCCGGGACAGGGGATCAATGAGCAGTTCTTC. It specifies CASSEAPGQGINEQFF.